This T cell receptor (beta chain) stems from a study of blood T cells in healthy people across ages. The CDR3 consists of 17 residues. V was pared by 1 base and J by 3 bases, with 18 bases between. CDR1 is SGHNT and CDR2 is YENEEA in the germline V gene. With regard to this clonotype: Its antigen is not known.

General study findings and limits: Reliance upon unsorted PBMCs precluded definitive naive versus antigen-experienced comparison.

The second PCR ran roughly 6 to 11 cycles with a sample-barcoded 5' primer and J-beta primers. TCRdb processed the 5' RACE reads anew with MiXCR; each CDR3 protein has one entry. The table has roughly 1,300,000 distinct CDR3 sequences, approximately 60% seen once. This receptor was obtained from a man between 18 and 35 years old in good health. Sequencing input: blood. The V gene is TRBV11-3, the J gene TRBJ1-1; the D gene is possibly TRBD1 (5 bases). Here the CDR3 reads CASSLGGLGVSDTEAFF. CDR3 sequence (DNA): TGTGCCAGCAGCTTAGGTGGTTTAGGGGTTTCAGACACTGAAGCTTTCTTT.